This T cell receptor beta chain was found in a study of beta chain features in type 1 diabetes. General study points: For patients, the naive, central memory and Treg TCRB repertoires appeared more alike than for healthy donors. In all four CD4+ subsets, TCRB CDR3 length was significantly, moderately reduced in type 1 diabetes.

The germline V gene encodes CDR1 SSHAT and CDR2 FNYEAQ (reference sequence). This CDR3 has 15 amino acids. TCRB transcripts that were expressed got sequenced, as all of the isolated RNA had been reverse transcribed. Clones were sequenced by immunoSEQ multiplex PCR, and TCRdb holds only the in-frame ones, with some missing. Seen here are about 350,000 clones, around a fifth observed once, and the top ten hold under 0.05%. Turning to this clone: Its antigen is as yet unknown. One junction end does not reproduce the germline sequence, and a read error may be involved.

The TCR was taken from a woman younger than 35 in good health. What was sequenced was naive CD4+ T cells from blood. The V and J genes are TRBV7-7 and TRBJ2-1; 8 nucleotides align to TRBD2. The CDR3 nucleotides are TGTGCTAGCAGCAAAACCCCGGGACTAGAAAGTGAGCAGTTCTTC. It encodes CASSKTPGLESEQFF. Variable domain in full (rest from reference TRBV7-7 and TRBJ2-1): GAGVSQSPRYKVTKRGQDVTLRCDPISSHATLYWYQQALGQGPEFLTYFNYEAQPDKSGLPSDRFSAERPEGSISTLTIQRTEQRDSAMYRCASSKTPGLESEQFFGPGTRLTVL.